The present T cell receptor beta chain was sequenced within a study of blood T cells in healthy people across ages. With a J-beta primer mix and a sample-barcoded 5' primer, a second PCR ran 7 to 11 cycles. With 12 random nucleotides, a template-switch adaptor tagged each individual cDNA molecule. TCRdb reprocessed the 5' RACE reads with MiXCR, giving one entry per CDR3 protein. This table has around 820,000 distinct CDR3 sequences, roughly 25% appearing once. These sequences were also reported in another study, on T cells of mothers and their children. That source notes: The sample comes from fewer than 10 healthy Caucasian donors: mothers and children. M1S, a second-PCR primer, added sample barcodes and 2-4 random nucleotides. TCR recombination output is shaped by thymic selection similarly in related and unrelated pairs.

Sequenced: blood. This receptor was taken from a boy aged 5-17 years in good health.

As DNA, the CDR3 is TGCGCCAGCAGCTTCCGCCCAGGTTATAGCAATCAGCCCCAGCATTTT. Protein sequence: CASSFRPGYSNQPQHF. V gene TRBV4-1 combines with J gene TRBJ1-5, with unresolved D. From germline, CDR1 is MGHRA and CDR2 YSYEKL. This CDR3 contains 16 residues. The V end lost 5 bases, the J end lost 0 bases, and 14 bases lay between the germline ends.